What follows is one T cell receptor beta chain and its context. Its antigen is as yet unknown. The record originates from a study of regulatory T cells in long-lasting Graves disease. Time point given: persistent/refractory GD, antithyroid drugs over 5 years with positive TRAb. The TCR library was made from RNA that had been extracted from PBMCs in TRIzol. Blood from the periphery, around 10 milliliters in all, was drawn into EDTA tubes. V lost 3 bases and J lost 5; bases outside the gene matches: 8. CDR1 and CDR2 (germline): MNHEY, SVGEGT. The CDR3 loop spans 17 amino acids. Researchers made TCR beta libraries by using iRepertoire HTBI primers and running Arm-PCR on CDR3 regions. As processed by the authors: Detected in the samples were around 59 TRBV and 14 to 15 TRBJ segments. TCRdb re-derived calls from the multiplex PCR reads in MiXCR, one entry per CDR3 protein. The V and J calls and clone size are TCRdb's, not the authors'. This table holds 400,000 to 500,000 distinct CDR3 sequences, 20% to 25% found once.

Study findings and constraints: Newly diagnosed disease favored TRBV20-1 and TRBJ2-1 over persistent disease. Reduced TCR diversity was observed in persistent Graves' patients versus newly diagnosed patients.

This chain links TRBV6-2 or TRBV6-3 with TRBJ1-6; 9 nucleotides agree with TRBD1. This receptor was identified in a female donor with Graves disease. Sequenced material: peripheral blood mononuclear cells (PBMCs), taken when the disease was refractory, from a patient treated with antithyroid drugs. The CDR3 DNA follows: TGTGCCAGCAGTTATCAGTGGACAGGGGTAAATAATTCACCCCTCCACTTT. This sequence encodes CASSYQWTGVNNSPLHF.